Sequencing of this T cell receptor beta chain was carried out in a study of T-cell reconstitution after alpha-beta-depleted transplantation in children. The CDR3 totals 15 residues. Trimming at V came to 3 bases and at J to 6 bases, leaving 6 bases not matched to a gene. The germline V gene has CDR1 KGHDR and CDR2 SFDVKD. Study-wide results and caveats: Surviving recipient T cells and thymic progenitors underlay high day-60 TCRbeta diversity in some patients. Expanded graft clones, several hundred of them, were reportedly the source of alpha-beta T cells about two months after transplant. After one year, T-cell counts and TCRbeta diversity mostly came from new T cells.

Using unique molecular identifiers, the investigators prepared the TCRbeta library. TCRdb reanalysed the PCR reads using MiXCR and keeps one entry per CDR3 protein. Counted here are almost 500,000 distinct CDR3 sequences, over 9.5% occurring once; the ten biggest clones make up 2% to 2.5%. This clonotype was seen more than once but under ten times. Antigen specificity is unknown. J is TRBJ2-3 and V is TRBV24-1, with TRBD2 identical over 9 bases. This material consisted of PBMCs, taken before TCRalphabeta/CD19-depleted stem cell transplant. This sequence originates from a child under 10 years old with inherited bone marrow failure, due to receive a stem cell transplant. CDR3 coding DNA: TGTGCCACCAGTGATGTAGCGGGAGTATCGGATACGCAGTATTTT. Translated: CATSDVAGVSDTQYF.